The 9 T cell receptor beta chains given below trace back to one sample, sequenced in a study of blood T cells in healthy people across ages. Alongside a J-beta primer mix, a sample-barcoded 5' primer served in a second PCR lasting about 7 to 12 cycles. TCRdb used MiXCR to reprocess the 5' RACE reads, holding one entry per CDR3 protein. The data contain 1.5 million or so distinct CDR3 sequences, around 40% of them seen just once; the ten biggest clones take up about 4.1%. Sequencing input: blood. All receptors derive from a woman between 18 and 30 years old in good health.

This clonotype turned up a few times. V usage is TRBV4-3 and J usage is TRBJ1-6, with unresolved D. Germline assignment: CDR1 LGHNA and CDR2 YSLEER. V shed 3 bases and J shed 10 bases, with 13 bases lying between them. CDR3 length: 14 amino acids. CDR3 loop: CASSHPQARSPLHF. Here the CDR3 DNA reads TGCGCCAGCAGCCATCCCCAAGCGCGATCACCCCTCCACTTT.

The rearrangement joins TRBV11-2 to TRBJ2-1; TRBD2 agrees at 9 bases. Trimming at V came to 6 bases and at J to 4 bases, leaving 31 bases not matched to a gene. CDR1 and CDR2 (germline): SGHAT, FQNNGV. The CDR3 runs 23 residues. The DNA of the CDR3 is TGTGCCAGCAGAATAATAGGGGGCGCGAGGGGGACTAGCAGGGTCCACGGATACAATGAGCAGTTCTTC. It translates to CASRIIGGARGTSRVHGYNEQFF.

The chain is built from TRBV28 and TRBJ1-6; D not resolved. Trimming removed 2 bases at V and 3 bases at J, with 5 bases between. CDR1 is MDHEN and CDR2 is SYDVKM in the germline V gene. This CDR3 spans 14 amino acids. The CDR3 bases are TGTGCCAGCAGTTTACCAAGCTATAATTCACCCCTCCACTTT. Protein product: CASSLPSYNSPLHF.

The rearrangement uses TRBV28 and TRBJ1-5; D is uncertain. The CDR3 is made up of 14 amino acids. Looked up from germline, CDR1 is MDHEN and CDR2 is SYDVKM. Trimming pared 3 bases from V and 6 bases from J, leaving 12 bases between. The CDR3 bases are TGTGCCAGCAGTTTGGTGGGAATTGGTCAGCCCCAGCATTTT. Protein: CASSLVGIGQPQHF.

CDR3 nucleotides: TGTGCCAGCAGTAATCGACAGGACCGCCAAGAGACCCAGTACTTC. Its translation: CASSNRQDRQETQYF. V gene TRBV27 combines with J gene TRBJ2-5; D perhaps matches TRBD1 (6 bases). The CDR3 sequence is 15 residues long. Between the trimmed V and J ends, which lost 5 bases and 1 base, there was a span of 14 bases. Germline CDR1 is MNHEY and CDR2 is SMNVEV (reference sequence).

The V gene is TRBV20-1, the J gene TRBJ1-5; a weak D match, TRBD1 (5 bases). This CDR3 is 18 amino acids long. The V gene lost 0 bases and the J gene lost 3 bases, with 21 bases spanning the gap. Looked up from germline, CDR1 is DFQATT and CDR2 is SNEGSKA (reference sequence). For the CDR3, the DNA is TGCAGTGCTAGAGATCGGCAAGGGACGGGGTCGGACAATCAGCCCCAGCATTTT. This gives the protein CSARDRQGTGSDNQPQHF.

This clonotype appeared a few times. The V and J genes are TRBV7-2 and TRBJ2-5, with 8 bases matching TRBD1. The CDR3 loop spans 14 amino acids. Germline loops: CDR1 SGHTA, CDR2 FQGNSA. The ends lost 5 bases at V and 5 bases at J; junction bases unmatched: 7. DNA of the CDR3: TGTGCCAGCAGCCTCAGACAGGGGTGGGAGACCCAGTACTTC. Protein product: CASSLRQGWETQYF. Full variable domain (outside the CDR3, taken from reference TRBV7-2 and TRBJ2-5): GAGVSQSPSNKVTEKGKDVELRCDPISGHTALYWYRQSLGQGLEFLIYFQGNSAPDKSGLPSDRFSAERTGGSVSTLTIQRTQQEDSAVYLCASSLRQGWETQYFGPGTRLLVL.

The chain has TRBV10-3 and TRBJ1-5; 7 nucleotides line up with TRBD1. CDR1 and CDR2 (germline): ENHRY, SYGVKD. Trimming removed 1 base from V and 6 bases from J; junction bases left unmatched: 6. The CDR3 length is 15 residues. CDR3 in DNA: TGTGCCATCAGTGAGTTAAACAGGGGTGGTCAGCCCCAGCATTTT. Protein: CAISELNRGGQPQHF.

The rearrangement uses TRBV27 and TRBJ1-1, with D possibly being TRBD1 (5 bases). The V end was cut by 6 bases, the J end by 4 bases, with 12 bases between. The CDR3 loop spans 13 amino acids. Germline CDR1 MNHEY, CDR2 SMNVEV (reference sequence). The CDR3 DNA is TGTGCCAGCAGCAAGCAGGGAGCCACTGAAGCTTTCTTT. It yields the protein CASSKQGATEAFF.